A selection of T cell receptor beta chains follows, all from one sample in a study of regulatory T cells in long-lasting Graves disease. Using its own MiXCR run on the multiplex PCR reads, TCRdb lists one record per CDR3 protein. The sample has around 400,000 distinct CDR3 sequences; around 20% are singletons. The sequenced sample was peripheral blood mononuclear cells (PBMCs), obtained when the disease was refractory, from a patient treated with antithyroid drugs. These receptors were collected from a female donor with Graves disease. Both conserved end residues are part of each CDR3. The D gene is left open where the match is weak. The size of a clone is reported for some rows only, either as once, few or many, or as a class for expanded clones.

d_gene: NA
j_gene: TRBJ1-1
v_gene: TRBV5-1
abundance: NA
CDR3aa: CASSLFGGFAEAFF
CDR3nt: TGCGCCAGCAGCCTATTTGGGGGCTTCGCTGAAGCTTTCTTT

d_gene: NA
j_gene: TRBJ2-3
v_gene: TRBV3-1
abundance: NA
CDR3aa: CASSQLRYTQYF
CDR3nt: TGTGCCAGCAGCCAACTGCGGTATACGCAGTATTTT

d_gene: NA
j_gene: TRBJ1-4
v_gene: TRBV29-1
abundance: many
CDR3aa: CSVERLSEYEKLFF
CDR3nt: TGCAGCGTTGAAAGACTTTCTGAATATGAAAAACTGTTTTTT

d_gene: NA
j_gene: TRBJ2-7
v_gene: TRBV20-1
abundance: NA
CDR3aa: CSARVRTCLSSYEQYF
CDR3nt: TGCAGTGCTAGGGTCCGGACCTGCTTGAGCTCCTACGAGCAGTACTTC

d_gene: TRBD2
j_gene: TRBJ2-3
v_gene: TRBV20-1
abundance: NA
CDR3aa: CSARDMLGLARIHKDTQYF
CDR3nt: TGCAGTGCTAGAGATATGTTGGGACTAGCTCGAATTCATAAAGATACGCAGTATTTT

d_gene: NA
j_gene: TRBJ1-6
v_gene: TRBV20-1
abundance: few
CDR3aa: CSALTRTGGNSPLHF
CDR3nt: TGCAGTGCACTAACCAGGACGGGGGGTAATTCACCCCTCCACTTT

d_gene: NA
j_gene: TRBJ1-5
v_gene: TRBV6-1
abundance: NA
CDR3aa: CASRAGGRIGSNQPQHF
CDR3nt: TGTGCCAGCCGGGCGGGGGGGCGGATTGGTAGCAATCAGCCCCAGCATTTT

d_gene: TRBD2
j_gene: TRBJ2-7
v_gene: TRBV27
abundance: many
CDR3aa: CASSSQTSGLTREQYF
CDR3nt: TGTGCCAGCAGTTCTCAGACTAGCGGGTTGACGAGGGAGCAGTACTTC

d_gene: TRBD1
j_gene: TRBJ1-1
v_gene: TRBV25-1
abundance: NA
CDR3aa: CASSDPPGQVNTEAFF
CDR3nt: TGTGCCAGCAGTGACCCCCCGGGACAGGTGAACACTGAAGCTTTCTTT

d_gene: NA
j_gene: TRBJ2-7
v_gene: TRBV19
abundance: few
CDR3aa: CASSSGVNEQYF
CDR3nt: TGTGCCAGTAGTTCGGGGGTCAACGAGCAGTACTTC

d_gene: NA
j_gene: TRBJ2-7
v_gene: TRBV4-1
abundance: NA
CDR3aa: CASSPNRDEDYEQYF
CDR3nt: TGCGCCAGCAGCCCAAACCGGGACGAAGACTACGAGCAGTACTTC

d_gene: NA
j_gene: TRBJ2-5
v_gene: TRBV28
abundance: many
CDR3aa: CATSLGGAGETQYF
CDR3nt: TGTGCCACCTCGTTAGGGGGGGCCGGGGAGACCCAGTACTTC

d_gene: NA
j_gene: TRBJ2-1
v_gene: TRBV3-1
abundance: NA
CDR3aa: CASSQARGLEQFF
CDR3nt: TGTGCCAGCAGCCAAGCGAGGGGGTTGGAGCAGTTCTTC

d_gene: NA
j_gene: TRBJ2-2
v_gene: TRBV10-2
abundance: few
CDR3aa: CASSEPGDTGELFF
CDR3nt: TGCGCCAGCAGTGAGCCAGGGGACACCGGGGAGCTGTTTTTT

d_gene: NA
j_gene: TRBJ2-7
v_gene: TRBV7-2
abundance: many
CDR3aa: CASSHPTPYEQYF
CDR3nt: TGTGCCAGCAGCCACCCGACTCCTTACGAGCAGTACTTC

d_gene: TRBD2
j_gene: TRBJ2-1
v_gene: TRBV12-3/TRBV12-4
abundance: NA
CDR3aa: CASSSWTSGAKYNEQFF
CDR3nt: TGTGCCAGCAGTTCCTGGACTAGCGGGGCAAAGTACAATGAGCAGTTCTTC

d_gene: NA
j_gene: TRBJ1-2
v_gene: TRBV6-1
abundance: many
CDR3aa: CASSHMNYGYTF
CDR3nt: TGTGCCAGCAGCCACATGAACTATGGCTACACCTTC

d_gene: TRBD2
j_gene: TRBJ2-7
v_gene: TRBV27
abundance: many
CDR3aa: CASSLSSGQSYEQYF
CDR3nt: TGTGCCAGCAGTTTATCTAGCGGGCAGTCCTACGAGCAGTACTTC

d_gene: NA
j_gene: TRBJ1-5
v_gene: TRBV10-3
abundance: many
CDR3aa: CAISEVGEGTNQPQHF
CDR3nt: TGTGCCATCAGTGAGGTCGGGGAAGGGACCAATCAGCCCCAGCATTTT

d_gene: NA
j_gene: TRBJ2-2
v_gene: TRBV20-1
abundance: NA
CDR3aa: CSASTANTGELFF
CDR3nt: TGCAGTGCTAGTACAGCAAACACCGGGGAGCTGTTTTTT

d_gene: NA
j_gene: TRBJ2-2
v_gene: TRBV7-9
abundance: few
CDR3aa: CASSLLVTGTGELFF
CDR3nt: TGTGCCAGCAGCTTACTTGTGACGGGGACCGGGGAGCTGTTTTTT

d_gene: NA
j_gene: TRBJ2-6
v_gene: TRBV24-1
abundance: few
CDR3aa: CATSDIAGANVLTF
CDR3nt: TGTGCCACCAGTGATATTGCTGGGGCCAACGTCCTGACTTTC

d_gene: TRBD2
j_gene: TRBJ2-1
v_gene: TRBV12-3/TRBV12-4
abundance: few
CDR3aa: CASSFRGRYNEQFF
CDR3nt: TGTGCCAGCAGTTTCCGCGGGAGGTACAATGAGCAGTTCTTC

d_gene: NA
j_gene: TRBJ2-2
v_gene: TRBV18
abundance: NA
CDR3aa: CASSPPSGPGGTGELFF
CDR3nt: TGTGCCAGCTCACCACCGTCGGGACCAGGAGGCACCGGGGAGCTGTTTTTT

d_gene: TRBD1
j_gene: TRBJ1-6
v_gene: TRBV20-1
abundance: NA
CDR3aa: CSAFTGQGRSVLDSPLHF
CDR3nt: TGCAGTGCTTTTACTGGACAGGGTCGCTCTGTGCTTGACTCACCCCTCCACTTT

d_gene: TRBD1
j_gene: TRBJ1-2
v_gene: TRBV29-1
abundance: few
CDR3aa: CSVPLGQASFGYTF
CDR3nt: TGCAGCGTTCCTTTGGGACAGGCCTCCTTTGGCTACACCTTC

d_gene: TRBD1
j_gene: TRBJ2-2
v_gene: TRBV6-1
abundance: NA
CDR3aa: CASRLRGQGANTGELFF
CDR3nt: TGCGCCAGCAGACTACGCGGACAGGGGGCGAACACCGGGGAGCTGTTTTTT

d_gene: TRBD2
j_gene: TRBJ2-5
v_gene: TRBV5-6
abundance: NA
CDR3aa: CASSLLSLAGGQETQYF
CDR3nt: TGTGCCAGCAGCTTGCTCTCCCTAGCGGGAGGGCAGGAGACCCAGTACTTC

d_gene: NA
j_gene: TRBJ1-1
v_gene: TRBV6-1
abundance: many
CDR3aa: CASSTTVGTEAFF
CDR3nt: TGTGCCAGCAGTACGACAGTAGGGACTGAAGCTTTCTTT

d_gene: TRBD1
j_gene: TRBJ1-5
v_gene: TRBV19
abundance: NA
CDR3aa: CASSRAPTGERGNQPQHF
CDR3nt: TGTGCCAGTAGTCGGGCCCCAACAGGGGAGAGGGGCAATCAGCCCCAGCATTTT

d_gene: NA
j_gene: TRBJ2-7
v_gene: TRBV7-9
abundance: few
CDR3aa: CASSGVTYEQYF
CDR3nt: TGTGCCAGCAGCGGGGTAACCTACGAGCAGTACTTC

d_gene: NA
j_gene: TRBJ2-2
v_gene: TRBV10-3
abundance: NA
CDR3aa: CAISANRDPGELFF
CDR3nt: TGTGCCATCAGTGCTAACAGGGACCCCGGGGAGCTGTTTTTT

d_gene: TRBD1
j_gene: TRBJ1-4
v_gene: TRBV29-1
abundance: few
CDR3aa: CSAETTGGTNEKLFF
CDR3nt: TGCAGCGCAGAAACCACAGGGGGAACTAATGAAAAACTGTTTTTT

d_gene: TRBD1
j_gene: TRBJ2-1
v_gene: TRBV5-1
abundance: NA
CDR3aa: CASSSRQGVRKARDEQFF
CDR3nt: TGCGCCAGCAGCTCTCGACAGGGCGTCCGTAAGGCCAGGGATGAGCAGTTCTTC

d_gene: TRBD1
j_gene: TRBJ2-5
v_gene: TRBV19
abundance: few
CDR3aa: CASSILDRGETQYF
CDR3nt: TGTGCCAGTAGCATACTCGACAGGGGAGAGACCCAGTACTTC

d_gene: NA
j_gene: TRBJ1-5
v_gene: TRBV27
abundance: many
CDR3aa: CASSLAGQPQHF
CDR3nt: TGTGCCAGCAGTTTGGCGGGGCAGCCCCAGCATTTT

d_gene: NA
j_gene: TRBJ2-5
v_gene: TRBV28
abundance: many
CDR3aa: CASSLSGQETQYF
CDR3nt: TGTGCCAGCAGTTTGTCCGGACAAGAGACCCAGTACTTC

d_gene: NA
j_gene: TRBJ2-5
v_gene: TRBV2
abundance: many
CDR3aa: CASTTRQETQYF
CDR3nt: TGTGCCAGCACCACCAGGCAAGAGACCCAGTACTTC

d_gene: TRBD1
j_gene: TRBJ2-4
v_gene: TRBV4-1
abundance: NA
CDR3aa: CASSQGTGIIAKNIQYF
CDR3nt: TGCGCCAGCAGCCAAGGGACAGGGATCATAGCCAAAAACATTCAGTACTTC

d_gene: TRBD1
j_gene: TRBJ1-5
v_gene: TRBV28
abundance: many
CDR3aa: CASSPPTGEMGQPQHF
CDR3nt: TGTGCCAGCAGCCCCCCGACAGGGGAGATGGGTCAGCCCCAGCATTTT

d_gene: NA
j_gene: TRBJ2-5
v_gene: TRBV5-1
abundance: NA
CDR3aa: CASSFGGVGRETQYF
CDR3nt: TGCGCCAGCAGCTTCGGCGGGGTTGGTCGGGAGACCCAGTACTTC

d_gene: TRBD1
j_gene: TRBJ2-5
v_gene: TRBV6-2/TRBV6-3
abundance: many
CDR3aa: CASRPGQIIWRETQYF
CDR3nt: TGTGCCAGCAGACCGGGACAGATTATTTGGCGCGAGACCCAGTACTTC

d_gene: NA
j_gene: TRBJ2-6
v_gene: TRBV3-1
abundance: few
CDR3aa: CASSPDRSGANVLTF
CDR3nt: TGTGCCAGCAGCCCAGATCGCTCTGGGGCCAACGTCCTGACTTTC

d_gene: NA
j_gene: TRBJ1-1
v_gene: TRBV2
abundance: many
CDR3aa: CASIGVSNTEAFF
CDR3nt: TGTGCCAGCATAGGGGTCTCGAACACTGAAGCTTTCTTT

d_gene: TRBD2
j_gene: TRBJ2-2
v_gene: TRBV29-1
abundance: many
CDR3aa: CSVDTSGNTGELFF
CDR3nt: TGCAGCGTTGATACTAGCGGAAACACCGGGGAGCTGTTTTTT

d_gene: NA
j_gene: TRBJ2-2
v_gene: TRBV27
abundance: many
CDR3aa: CASSFGGTMTGELFF
CDR3nt: TGTGCCAGCAGTTTTGGGGGTACTATGACCGGGGAGCTGTTTTTT

d_gene: NA
j_gene: TRBJ1-6
v_gene: TRBV5-1
abundance: many
CDR3aa: CASSATGLAYNSPLHF
CDR3nt: TGCGCCAGCTCAGCTACAGGGTTGGCCTATAATTCACCCCTCCACTTT

d_gene: TRBD2
j_gene: TRBJ2-7
v_gene: TRBV15
abundance: few
CDR3aa: CATSIGTSVSYEQYF
CDR3nt: TGTGCCACCAGCATAGGGACTAGCGTCTCCTACGAGCAGTACTTC

d_gene: NA
j_gene: TRBJ2-7
v_gene: TRBV9
abundance: NA
CDR3aa: CASSVVLRFSSYEQYF
CDR3nt: TGTGCCAGCAGCGTAGTTTTGCGGTTTAGCTCCTACGAGCAGTACTTC

d_gene: NA
j_gene: TRBJ2-7
v_gene: TRBV30
abundance: NA
CDR3aa: CAWSGQVYEQYF
CDR3nt: TGTGCCTGGAGTGGTCAAGTCTACGAGCAGTACTTC

d_gene: NA
j_gene: TRBJ1-5
v_gene: TRBV20-1
abundance: few
CDR3aa: CSARGGGGSQHF
CDR3nt: TGCAGTGCTAGAGGTGGGGGGGGTTCCCAGCATTTT

d_gene: NA
j_gene: TRBJ2-5
v_gene: TRBV2
abundance: few
CDR3aa: CASSEDSQETQYF
CDR3nt: TGTGCCAGCAGTGAAGACAGTCAAGAGACCCAGTACTTC

d_gene: TRBD1
j_gene: TRBJ1-5
v_gene: TRBV5-1
abundance: few
CDR3aa: CASSPQGQGNQPQHF
CDR3nt: TGCGCCAGCAGCCCTCAAGGACAGGGCAATCAGCCCCAGCATTTT

d_gene: NA
j_gene: TRBJ1-1
v_gene: TRBV7-9
abundance: few
CDR3aa: CASTKAAEAFF
CDR3nt: TGTGCCAGCACCAAAGCTGCTGAAGCTTTCTTT

d_gene: TRBD1
j_gene: TRBJ1-1
v_gene: TRBV28
abundance: many
CDR3aa: CASSSRDRATEAFF
CDR3nt: TGTGCCAGCAGTTCCCGGGACAGGGCCACTGAAGCTTTCTTT

d_gene: NA
j_gene: TRBJ1-5
v_gene: TRBV5-1
abundance: NA
CDR3aa: CASSLGESQPQHF
CDR3nt: TGCGCCAGCAGCTTGGGGGAGTCTCAGCCCCAGCATTTT

d_gene: NA
j_gene: TRBJ2-4
v_gene: TRBV19
abundance: NA
CDR3aa: CASSITSAAGGAKNIQYF
CDR3nt: TGTGCCAGTAGTATCACTAGCGCCGCAGGGGGAGCCAAAAACATTCAGTACTTC

d_gene: TRBD1
j_gene: TRBJ1-2
v_gene: TRBV28
abundance: many
CDR3aa: CASSGGQGLFYYGYTF
CDR3nt: TGTGCCAGCAGTGGGGGACAGGGGCTCTTCTACTATGGCTACACCTTC

d_gene: TRBD2
j_gene: TRBJ2-2
v_gene: TRBV29-1
abundance: few
CDR3aa: CSVGTSGSPGELFF
CDR3nt: TGCAGCGTAGGGACTAGCGGGAGTCCCGGGGAGCTGTTTTTT